Described below is a single T cell receptor (beta chain) sequence and its context. Antigen unknown. This sample stems from a study of blood T cells in healthy people across ages. General observations from the study: Per million T cells, the diversity of TCR beta decreased roughly linearly as age advanced. Diversity estimates from one million T cells were considered underestimates.

Germline V gene lookup returns CDR1 SNHLY and CDR2 FYNNEI. Losses at the gene ends were 3 bases for V and 0 bases for J; bases not matched to a gene: 13. The CDR3 spans 19 residues. A sample-barcoded 5' primer and a J-beta primer mix were used in a second PCR of about 6 to 11 cycles. Template switching added a 12-random-nucleotide identifier to every cDNA molecule. MiXCR was run by TCRdb on the 5' RACE reads, yielding one entry per CDR3 protein. The sample gives 1.2 million to 1.5 million distinct CDR3 sequences, roughly 64% of which show up once; over 5% is in the top ten. Each sample yielded at least 6 million isolated PBMCs.

The chain employs TRBV2 and TRBJ2-1, with 8 nucleotides matching TRBD1. This receptor was identified in a man younger than 35 in good health. Source material: blood. CDR3 sequence: CASSEALGQVAYSYNEQFF. The CDR3 DNA is TGTGCCAGCAGTGAGGCGCTGGGACAGGTGGCCTACTCCTACAATGAGCAGTTCTTC.